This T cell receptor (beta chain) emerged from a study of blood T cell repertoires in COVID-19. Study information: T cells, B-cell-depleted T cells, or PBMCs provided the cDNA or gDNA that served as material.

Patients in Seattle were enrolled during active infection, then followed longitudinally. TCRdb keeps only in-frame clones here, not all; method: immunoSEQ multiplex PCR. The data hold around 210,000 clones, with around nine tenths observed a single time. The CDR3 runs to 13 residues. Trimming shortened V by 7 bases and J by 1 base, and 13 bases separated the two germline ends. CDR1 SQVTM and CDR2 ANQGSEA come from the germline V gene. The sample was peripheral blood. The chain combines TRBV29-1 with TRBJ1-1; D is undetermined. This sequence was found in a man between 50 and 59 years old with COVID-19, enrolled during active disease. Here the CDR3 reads CSETISPNTEAFF. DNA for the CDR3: TGCAGCGAAACTATATCCCCGAACACTGAAGCTTTCTTT.